This T cell receptor (beta chain) comes out of a study of shared clonotypes between healthy human individuals. General study results and limits: Sequencing depth was expected to influence donor clonotype sharing.

The run depth of the assay was deep. Unsorted PBMC DNA went through sequencing on ten immunoSEQ deep assay plates. TCRdb keeps only in-frame clones here, not all; method: immunoSEQ multiplex PCR. The sample holds hundreds of thousands of clones, around 78% seen once. Turning to this clone: Its antigen remains unidentified. Just one base apart from a much larger clone, this may be a read error.

Germline V gene lookup returns CDR1 SGHTA and CDR2 FQGTGA. The CDR3 runs to 13 residues. The specimen was PBMCs. This receptor was obtained from a woman aged 35 to 49 in good health. Some clones in this sample may be carry-over from other donors' samples. The J gene is TRBJ2-5, the V gene TRBV7-3; D is ambiguous. In DNA, the CDR3 is TGTGGCAGCAGCTTCCAAGCGACAGAGACCCAGTACTTC. It specifies CGSSFQATETQYF. Full variable domain (outside the CDR3, taken from reference TRBV7-3 and TRBJ2-5): GAGVSQTPSNKVTEKGKYVELRCDPISGHTALYWYRQSLGQGPEFLIYFQGTGAADDSGLPNDRFFAVRPEGSVSTLKIQRTERGDSAVYLCGSSFQATETQYFGPGTRLLVL.